This TCR beta chain was profiled in a study of blood T cell repertoires in COVID-19. The wider study: The samples span acute and convalescent COVID-19 from the United States, Italy and Spain. PBMCs, B-cell-depleted T cells, or T cells provided the cDNA or gDNA that made up the material.

Original handling: Reference gene primer amplification yielded estimated nucleated cell counts. Profiled with immunoSEQ multiplex PCR; TCRdb holds only in-frame clones, not every one. That table gives V, J and clone size, and the DNA gave D and trimming. The sample has roughly 200,000 clones; around 88% are singletons. V was clipped by 3 bases and J by 0 bases; unmatched bases: 4. Germline assignment: CDR1 WSHSY and CDR2 SAAADI. The CDR3 sequence is 15 residues long. The genes are TRBV10-2 and TRBJ1-1; 7 nucleotides match TRBD1. This TCR was sampled from a young woman with acute or convalescent COVID-19. Sequencing input: peripheral blood. The CDR3 loop reads CASSELTGLNTEAFF. CDR3 sequence (DNA): TGCGCCAGCAGTGAACTGACAGGGCTGAACACTGAAGCTTTCTTT.